This TCR beta chain was sequenced in a study of blood T cell repertoires in COVID-19. About the study: Spain, Italy and the United States supplied samples that represented acute and convalescent COVID-19.

The germline CDR1 and CDR2 sequences are SGHNT and YYREEE (reference sequence). The ends lost 4 bases at V and 5 bases at J; junction bases unmatched: 8. This CDR3 region has 14 residues. Method: immunoSEQ multiplex PCR; TCRdb's copy keeps in-frame clones and lacks some. This table holds approximately 170,000 clones, 80% to 85% found once. Sequenced sample: peripheral blood. The origin of this receptor is a human donor with acute or convalescent COVID-19. The donor label of this sample is uncertain. The V call is TRBV5-4, the J call TRBJ2-5; 7 positions match TRBD1. The CDR3 protein is CASSTTGIWETQYF. The CDR3 DNA is TGTGCCAGCAGCACGACAGGGATTTGGGAGACCCAGTACTTC.